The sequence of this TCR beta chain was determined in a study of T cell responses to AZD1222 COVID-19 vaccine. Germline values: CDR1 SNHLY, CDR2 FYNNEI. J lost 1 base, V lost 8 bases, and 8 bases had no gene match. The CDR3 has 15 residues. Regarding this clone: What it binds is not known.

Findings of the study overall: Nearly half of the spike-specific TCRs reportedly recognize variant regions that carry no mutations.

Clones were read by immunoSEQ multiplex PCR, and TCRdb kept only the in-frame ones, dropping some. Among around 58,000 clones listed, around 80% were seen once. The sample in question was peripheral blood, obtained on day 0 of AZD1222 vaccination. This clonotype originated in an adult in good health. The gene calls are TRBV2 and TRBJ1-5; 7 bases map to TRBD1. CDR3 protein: CASGGTVGSNQPQHF. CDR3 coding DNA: TGTGCCAGCGGAGGGACAGTCGGAAGCAATCAGCCCCAGCATTTT.